Each of the 29 T cell receptor beta chains below was sequenced from the same sample in a study of blood T cells in healthy people across ages. The authors ran a second PCR of roughly 6 to 11 cycles using a sample-barcoded 5' primer and a J-beta primer mix. TCRdb reanalysed the 5' RACE reads using MiXCR and keeps one entry per CDR3 protein. The table lists over 1,500,000 distinct CDR3 sequences, just under 50% of them singletons. Sequences were obtained from blood. These TCRs come from a woman in her thirties or forties in good health.

CDR3 region: CASSPPRGGGAPRNEQFF. The CDR3 coding sequence is TGTGCCAGCAGTCCACCCCGGGGCGGGGGGGCCCCACGGAATGAGCAGTTCTTC. The gene calls are TRBV12-3 or TRBV12-4 and TRBJ2-1; 9 nucleotides match TRBD2. V gave up 5 bases and J gave up 7 bases; unmatched junction bases: 18. This CDR3 region has 18 residues.

The chain is built from TRBV28 and TRBJ1-2, with a weak D call TRBD1 (6 bases). V was trimmed by 7 bases and J by 6 bases, leaving 12 bases between them. The CDR3 covers 12 residues. CDR1 and CDR2 from the germline V gene are MDHEN and SYDVKM. The CDR3 DNA follows: TGTGCCAGCAATATAAACAGGGATGGCTACACCTTC. It codes for CASNINRDGYTF.

This clonotype has just a few counts. J is TRBJ2-7 and V is TRBV2; 7 positions match TRBD1. CDR3 length: 14 residues. Trimming at V came to 2 bases and at J to 3 bases, leaving 4 bases not matched to a gene. The V gene's germline CDR1 is SNHLY and CDR2 FYNNEI. The CDR3 nucleotides read TGTGCCAGCAGTGAAAGGACAGGCTTCTACGAGCAGTACTTC. This translates into CASSERTGFYEQYF.

The chain links TRBV6-5 to TRBJ2-7; 9 nucleotides line up with TRBD1. The trim removed 4 bases at V and 1 base at J, leaving 5 bases unmatched. Germline CDR1 reads MNHEY; CDR2 reads SVGAGI. The CDR3 totals 15 residues. The CDR3 bases are TGTGCCAGCAGTTTGGCGGGACAGGGATCCTACGAGCAGTACGTC. Encoded protein: CASSLAGQGSYEQYV.

The sample holds a few counts of this clonotype. The chain is built from TRBV20-1 and TRBJ2-1; D tentatively reads TRBD1 or TRBD2 (5 bases each). The CDR3 length is 15 residues. Germline V lookup: CDR1 DFQATT, CDR2 SNEGSKA (reference sequence). The germline V and J ends were trimmed by 7 bases and 3 bases, with 19 bases remaining between them. The CDR3 protein is CSVCRDPDGYNEQFF. CDR3 sequence (DNA): TGCAGTGTATGCAGGGACCCAGATGGCTACAATGAGCAGTTCTTC.

The chain recombines TRBV19 with TRBJ2-5; 8 bases align to TRBD1. Germline CDR1 LNHDA, CDR2 SQIVND (reference sequence). The V and J ends lost 5 bases and 1 base, in that order; junction bases with no gene match: 9. This CDR3 has 16 residues. The chain's CDR3 is CASSAPGQVLQETQYF. CDR3 bases: TGTGCCAGTAGTGCACCGGGACAGGTCCTCCAAGAGACCCAGTACTTC.

This clonotype showed up just a few times. The V gene is TRBV29-1, the J gene TRBJ2-5, with 12 bases identical to TRBD2. Germline CDR1 and CDR2: SQVTM and ANQGSEA. The CDR3 covers 15 residues. The J segment lost 0 bases and the V segment lost 4 bases, leaving 3 bases of the junction unmatched. The CDR3 sequence is CSVGRTSGDQETQYF. For the CDR3, the DNA is TGCAGCGTTGGACGGACTAGCGGGGACCAAGAGACCCAGTACTTC.

This clonotype has a handful of counts. The chain has TRBV6-6 and TRBJ2-7, with D maybe TRBD1 (6 bases). Looked up from germline, CDR1 is MNHNY and CDR2 is SVGAGI (reference sequence). The CDR3 has 16 amino acids. V gave up 0 bases and J gave up 1 base, with 13 bases separating them. CDR3 sequence reads: CASSYSSWTDSYEQYF. The CDR3 nucleotides read TGTGCCAGCAGTTACTCGAGTTGGACAGATTCCTACGAGCAGTACTTC.

The chain combines TRBV20-1 with TRBJ1-2; TRBD1 agrees at 9 bases. The CDR3 sequence is 14 residues long. Germline V gives CDR1 DFQATT, CDR2 SNEGSKA (reference sequence). V trimming: 7 bases; J trimming: 10 bases; junction bases outside the gene matches: 16. The CDR3 region has the DNA TGCAGTGTTACTACCCCGGGGACAGGGAAACCCTACACCTTC. Translation: CSVTTPGTGKPYTF.

The rearrangement joins TRBV15 to TRBJ2-1; D is ambiguous. CDR1 LNHNV and CDR2 YYDKDF come from the germline V gene (reference sequence). V was trimmed by 0 bases and J by 7 bases, leaving 13 bases between them. The CDR3 spans 15 residues. CDR3 sequence (DNA): TGTGCCACCAGCAGAGATACCCCACCCGAAAATGAGCAGTTCTTC. It translates to CATSRDTPPENEQFF. Together with reference TRBV15 and TRBJ2-1, the CDR3 gives the full variable domain: DAMVIQNPRYQVTQFGKPVTLSCSQTLNHNVMYWYQQKSSQAPKLLFHYYDKDFNNEADTPDNFQSRRPNTSFCFLDIRSPGLGDTAMYLCATSRDTPPENEQFFGPGTRLTVL.

This clonotype was seen a handful of times. V and J are TRBV7-2 and TRBJ1-2, with unresolved D. Germline CDR1 is SGHTA and CDR2 is FQGNSA. Trimming left V 1 base short and J 0 bases short, with 9 bases between. The CDR3 runs 15 residues. The CDR3 bases are TGTGCCAGCAGCTTAGAGGGCGGGACTAACTATGGCTACACCTTC. Amino acid sequence: CASSLEGGTNYGYTF. The whole variable domain, remainder taken from reference TRBV7-2 and TRBJ1-2, is GAGVSQSPSNKVTEKGKDVELRCDPISGHTALYWYRQSLGQGLEFLIYFQGNSAPDKSGLPSDRFSAERTGGSVSTLTIQRTQQEDSAVYLCASSLEGGTNYGYTFGSGTRLTVV.

V usage is TRBV2 and J usage is TRBJ2-7; 10 nucleotides line up with TRBD2. Germline trimming cut 7 bases from V and 4 bases from J; bases unmatched to any gene: 19. Germline loops: CDR1 SNHLY, CDR2 FYNNEI. The CDR3 is 18 amino acids. CDR3 coding DNA: TGTGCCAGCATCCTTGAAGGCTCTAGCGGGAGCCCCCAGTACGAGCAGTACTTC. Protein: CASILEGSSGSPQYEQYF.

This clonotype turned up a few times. The V gene is TRBV12-3 or TRBV12-4, the J gene TRBJ2-3, with D unclear. CDR3 length: 11 residues. V lost 1 base and J 10 bases, leaving 6 bases between the germline ends. Written as DNA, the CDR3 is TGTGCCAGCAGTTTAGAGTATCCGCAGTATTTT. Its protein is CASSLEYPQYF.

This clonotype appeared a few times. V usage is TRBV6-6 and J usage is TRBJ2-4; D ambiguous. Germline CDR1 is MNHNY and CDR2 is SVGAGI (reference sequence). This CDR3 is 16 amino acids long. V gave up 6 bases and J gave up 6 bases, with 21 bases separating them. The CDR3 region has the DNA TGTGCCAGCAGGCAAGAACAGAGTGAGGTGTTAAACATTCAGTACTTC. This gives the protein CASRQEQSEVLNIQYF.

V gene TRBV7-2 combines with J gene TRBJ2-5, with TRBD2 matching 16 bases. The J call may be faulty, since TRBJ2-7 better matches the DNA end. The CDR3 is made up of 17 amino acids. CDR1 is SGHTA and CDR2 is FQGNSA in the germline V gene. In nucleotides, the CDR3 is TGTGCCAGCAGCTTAGTGGGGACTAGCGGGGGGGCCGGCGAGCAGTACTTC. Translated: CASSLVGTSGGAGEQYF.

Of note for this clonotype: Relative to the germline gene, one junction end is altered; a read error may explain this. The chain links TRBV7-8 to TRBJ2-1; TRBD2 might be the D (6 bases). In germline, CDR1 is SGHVS, CDR2 FQNEAQ. The length of the CDR3 is 15 residues. This CDR3 is CAGSGGVRSYNEQFF. Here the CDR3 DNA reads TGTGCCGGCAGCGGCGGGGTTCGCTCCTACAATGAGCAGTTCTTC.

The chain combines TRBV5-1 with TRBJ2-1, with D maybe TRBD1 (6 bases). The CDR3 has 16 residues. Trimming pared 4 bases from V and 1 base from J, leaving 15 bases between. Per the germline V gene, CDR1 is SGHRS and CDR2 is YFSETQ. The CDR3 DNA sequence: TGCGCCAGCAGCGGAGGACAGACACCATCCTACAATGAGCAGTTCTTC. It yields the protein CASSGGQTPSYNEQFF.

The chain combines TRBV20-1 with TRBJ2-7, with D uncertain. There are 16 residues in the CDR3. Germline V gene lookup returns CDR1 DFQATT and CDR2 SNEGSKA (reference sequence). V was pared by 0 bases and J by 0 bases, with 15 bases between. The CDR3 loop is CSARDLGWVGSYEQYF. The DNA for the CDR3 is TGCAGTGCTAGAGATCTCGGATGGGTCGGCTCCTACGAGCAGTACTTC.

As concerns this clonotype: The junction does not match germline at one end; this may be a read error. The chain uses TRBV7-9 and TRBJ1-4, with TRBD1 identical over 7 bases. This CDR3 spans 17 amino acids. Germline V CDR1 and CDR2: SEHNR, FQNEAQ (reference sequence). DNA for the CDR3: TGTGCCAGCAGCTTAAGTACGGTTGGGACAGAAAATGAAGAACTGTTTTTT. Translation gives CASSLSTVGTENEELFF.

This clonotype was picked up many times. The CDR3 loop reads CASSLAMNTEAFF. As DNA, the CDR3 is TGTGCCAGCAGTCTAGCCATGAACACTGAAGCTTTCTTT. This chain links TRBV7-2 with TRBJ1-1; D is uncertain. The V and J ends lost 6 bases and 0 bases respectively, with 8 bases between them. The CDR3 is 13 amino acids. Germline V lookup: CDR1 SGHTA, CDR2 FQGNSA.

The rearrangement joins TRBV28 to TRBJ2-3, with D maybe TRBD2 (5 bases). The germline CDR1 and CDR2 sequences are MDHEN and SYDVKM. The CDR3 covers 17 residues. Trimming shortened V by 5 bases and J by 0 bases, and 18 bases separated the two germline ends. CDR3 bases: TGTGCCAGCAGTCCGCCAGCGAGCGGAGGTAGCACAGATACGCAGTATTTT. Its translation is CASSPPASGGSTDTQYF.

V and J are TRBV20-1 and TRBJ2-1, with D maybe TRBD2 (5 bases). The germline CDR1 and CDR2 sequences are DFQATT and SNEGSKA (reference sequence). Trimming stripped 6 bases from V and 4 bases from J, with 25 bases between. The CDR3 spans 17 residues. DNA for the CDR3: TGCAGTGCGCACACTGCCCGCCTAGGAACGGGGTACAATGAGCAGTTCTTC. Amino acid sequence: CSAHTARLGTGYNEQFF.

The table lists this clonotype with a few counts. The chain recombines TRBV7-9 with TRBJ1-1; 7 bases align to TRBD1. The germline V gene has CDR1 SEHNR and CDR2 FQNEAQ (reference sequence). With 0 bases clipped from V and 3 bases from J, the junction kept 4 bases outside the gene matches. This CDR3 contains 15 residues. Here the CDR3 DNA reads TGTGCCAGCAGCTTAGCAGGGGGACAGTACACTGAAGCTTTCTTT. Its translation: CASSLAGGQYTEAFF.

V gene TRBV7-2 combines with J gene TRBJ1-5; D gene unclear. The V gene's germline CDR1 is SGHTA and CDR2 FQGNSA. V dropped 3 bases and J dropped 7 bases, with 7 bases sitting between them. This CDR3 region has 12 residues. CDR3 DNA sequence: TGTGCCAGCAGCTTCTTTAAGCAGCCCCAGCATTTT. Protein product: CASSFFKQPQHF.

This chain joins TRBV6-1 and TRBJ2-6; perhaps TRBD1 as D (5 bases). Germline lookup yields CDR1 MNHNS and CDR2 SASEGT. The CDR3 length is 15 residues. Trimming cost V 6 bases and J 3 bases, with 12 bases left between them. In DNA form, the CDR3 reads TGTGCCAGCAGCTTAATGACAGTTGGGGCCAACGTCCTGACTTTC. Translation gives CASSLMTVGANVLTF.

This clonotype was seen a few times. This rearrangement joins TRBV20-1 to TRBJ2-1, with D perhaps matching TRBD1 or TRBD2 (5 bases each). V lost 5 bases and J 2 bases, leaving 13 bases between the germline ends. This CDR3 contains 14 residues. Germline lookup yields CDR1 DFQATT and CDR2 SNEGSKA (reference sequence). The CDR3 nucleotides are TGCAGTGCTGGCCCTACGGGGCCCTACAATGAGCAGTTCTTC. Translation: CSAGPTGPYNEQFF.

The J gene is TRBJ2-1, the V gene TRBV20-1, with 9 bases fitting TRBD1. CDR1 is DFQATT, CDR2 SNEGSKA, per germline (reference sequence). V dropped 3 bases and J dropped 7; count of bases not matched to a gene: 13. This CDR3 comprises 16 residues. The CDR3 nucleotides read TGCAGTGCTAGTAGGTTCGGGACAGGGTTAGGAAATGAGCAGTTCTTC. Translating it yields CSASRFGTGLGNEQFF.

The rearrangement links TRBV5-1 to TRBJ2-1, with a weak D call TRBD2 (5 bases). Deletions cut 7 bases from V and 7 bases from J, with 18 bases between. CDR3 length equals 14 residues. Germline V gives CDR1 SGHRS, CDR2 YFSETQ. The CDR3 DNA reads TGCGCCAGCGGGAGACTGCCCCGAAGGAATGAGCAGTTCTTC. This translates into CASGRLPRRNEQFF.

The rearrangement joins TRBV12-3 or TRBV12-4 to TRBJ2-1, with 9 bases identical to TRBD1. V lost 2 bases, J lost 6 bases, and 5 bases stayed unmatched. The CDR3 has 15 residues. The CDR3 sequence is CASSLSQGALNEQFF. Written as DNA, the CDR3 is TGTGCCAGCAGTTTATCACAGGGGGCTCTCAATGAGCAGTTCTTC.